A selection of T cell receptor beta chains follows, all from one sample in a study of T-cell reconstitution after alpha-beta-depleted transplantation in children. TCRdb itself ran the PCR reads through MiXCR, one entry per CDR3 protein. Of a few hundred thousand distinct CDR3 sequences listed, 25% to 30% are singletons. The sequences come from PBMCs, collected before TCRalphabeta/CD19-depleted stem cell transplant. The source of these receptors is a boy under two years old with Wiskott-Aldrich syndrome, due to receive a stem cell transplant. Both conserved end residues are part of each CDR3. The D gene is left open where the match is weak. Part of the rows lack a size; the others show once, few, many or a class for expanded clones.

13	TRBJ1-2	TRBD1	NA	TRBV20-1	CSALPGQSYGYTF	TGCAGTGCTCTCCCGGGACAGAGCTATGGCTACACCTTC
16	TRBJ2-5	NA	few	TRBV14	CASSSRFLTVQETQYF	TGTGCCAGCAGCTCAAGGTTCCTGACAGTTCAAGAGACCCAGTACTTC
14	TRBJ1-1	NA	NA	TRBV5-1	CASSLSGAGTEAFF	TGCGCCAGCAGCTTGTCAGGGGCCGGGACTGAAGCTTTCTTT
15	TRBJ2-2	TRBD2	few	TRBV11-2	CASSLAGGVSGELFF	TGTGCCAGCAGTCTAGCGGGAGGGGTATCCGGGGAGCTGTTTTTT
16	TRBJ2-7	TRBD2	NA	TRBV3-1	CASSRGLAGGGYEQYF	TGTGCCAGCAGCCGCGGACTAGCGGGAGGAGGCTACGAGCAGTACTTC
15	TRBJ2-5	TRBD2	few	TRBV29-1	CSVSWLAANQETQYF	TGCAGCGTTTCCTGGCTAGCGGCTAACCAAGAGACCCAGTACTTC
16	TRBJ1-4	NA	few	TRBV12-3/TRBV12-4	CASSSGGRSTNEKLFF	TGTGCCAGCAGTTCCGGGGGGCGATCGACTAATGAAAAACTGTTTTTT
14	TRBJ2-1	NA	NA	TRBV7-3	CASSLGLALNEQFF	TGTGCCAGCAGCTTAGGTCTAGCGCTTAATGAGCAGTTCTTC
13	TRBJ2-3	TRBD1	NA	TRBV28	CASTDRVPDTQYF	TGTGCCAGCACTGACAGGGTCCCAGATACGCAGTATTTT
19	TRBJ2-1	TRBD2	NA	TRBV5-1	CASSPILRLAGGISNEQFF	TGCGCCAGCAGCCCCATCTTACGGTTAGCGGGAGGGATAAGCAATGAGCAGTTCTTC
14	TRBJ1-1	NA	NA	TRBV29-1	CSVGYLMIQGEAFF	TGCAGCGTTGGTTACCTAATGATTCAGGGAGAAGCTTTCTTT
12	TRBJ2-7	NA	NA	TRBV5-1	CASSWVGDEQYF	TGCGCCAGCAGCTGGGTGGGGGACGAGCAGTACTTC
12	TRBJ1-1	NA	few	TRBV28	CASSLQHTEAFF	TGTGCCAGCAGTTTGCAGCACACTGAAGCTTTCTTT
14	TRBJ2-5	TRBD2	NA	TRBV5-1	CASSAAGGQETQYF	TGCGCCAGCAGCGCAGCGGGGGGCCAAGAGACCCAGTACTTC
15	TRBJ2-7	TRBD1	few	TRBV28	CASILRQGSSYEQYF	TGTGCCAGCATTTTAAGACAGGGTTCGTCCTACGAGCAGTACTTC
18	TRBJ2-2	TRBD2	NA	TRBV6-5	CASSSIRKLAGGPGELFF	TGTGCCAGCAGTTCAATCCGCAAACTAGCGGGAGGACCCGGGGAGCTGTTTTTT
13	TRBJ2-2	NA	NA	TRBV27	CASGGNYGGELFF	TGTGCCAGCGGAGGGAATTATGGCGGGGAGCTGTTTTTT
15	TRBJ2-7	TRBD2	NA	TRBV12-3/TRBV12-4	CASSLKTSGPYEQYF	TGTGCCAGCAGTTTAAAGACTAGCGGTCCCTACGAGCAGTACTTC
14	TRBJ2-1	NA	NA	TRBV5-1	CASSLAGGDNEHFF	TGCGCCAGCAGCCTGGCTGGGGGAGACAATGAGCACTTCTTC
11	TRBJ1-5	NA	NA	TRBV20-1	CSARDGQPQHF	TGCAGTGCTAGGGATGGACAGCCCCAGCATTTT
13	TRBJ1-1	NA	few	TRBV27	CASSGGPGSEAFF	TGTGCCAGCAGTGGGGGGCCGGGGTCTGAAGCTTTCTTT
15	TRBJ2-7	NA	NA	TRBV18	CASSPYKGLRYEQYF	TGTGCCAGCTCACCATATAAGGGACTCCGATACGAGCAGTACTTC
14	TRBJ2-7	TRBD1	NA	TRBV4-1	CASSRQGRSYEQYF	TGCGCCAGCAGTCGACAGGGTCGGTCCTACGAGCAGTACTTC
14	TRBJ2-3	NA	many	TRBV4-1	CASSQSGSTDTQYF	TGTGCCAGCAGCCAATCCGGGTCCACAGATACGCAGTATTTT
15	TRBJ1-5	TRBD1	few	TRBV3-1	CASSPSRDRDQPQHF	TGTGCCAGCAGCCCGTCCCGGGACAGGGATCAGCCCCAGCATTTT
17	TRBJ1-6	TRBD1	few	TRBV6-1	CASSEVGRGRWNSPLHF	TGTGCCAGCAGTGAAGTAGGGAGGGGGCGATGGAATTCACCCCTCCACTTT
15	TRBJ2-1	TRBD2	NA	TRBV20-1	CSARDPSGRAYEQFF	TGCAGTGCTAGAGATCCGAGCGGGAGGGCCTATGAGCAGTTCTTC
16	TRBJ2-5	TRBD2	NA	TRBV5-1	CASSLFGTSLQETQYF	TGCGCCAGCAGCTTGTTCGGGACTAGCCTTCAAGAGACCCAGTACTTC
16	TRBJ1-6	NA	NA	TRBV2	CASFDGGRSISSPLHF	TGTGCCAGCTTTGACGGGGGCAGGAGTATAAGTTCACCCCTCCACTTT
19	TRBJ2-1	TRBD2	few	TRBV5-1	CASSLVASGIHSGKNEQFF	TGCGCCAGCAGCTTGGTAGCTAGCGGGATCCACAGTGGAAAGAATGAGCAGTTCTTC
11	TRBJ1-2	NA	few	TRBV20-1	CSAREIFGYTF	TGCAGTGCTAGAGAGATATTCGGCTACACCTTC
18	TRBJ2-6	NA	NA	TRBV4-1	CASSQDPGKRTGANVLTF	TGCGCCAGCAGCCAAGATCCAGGGAAAAGAACCGGGGCCAACGTCCTGACTTTC